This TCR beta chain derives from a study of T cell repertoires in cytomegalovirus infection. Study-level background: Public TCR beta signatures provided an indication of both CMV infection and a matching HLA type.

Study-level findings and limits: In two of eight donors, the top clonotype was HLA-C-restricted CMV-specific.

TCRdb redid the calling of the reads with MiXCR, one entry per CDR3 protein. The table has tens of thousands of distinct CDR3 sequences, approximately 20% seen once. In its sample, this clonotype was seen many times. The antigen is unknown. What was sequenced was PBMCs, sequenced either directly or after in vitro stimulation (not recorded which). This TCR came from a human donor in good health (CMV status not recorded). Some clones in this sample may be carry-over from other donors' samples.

In nucleotides, the CDR3 is TGTGCCAGCAGCTTAACCGTAGCGGGAGGGCCTGGTACGCAGTATTTT. Amino acid sequence: CASSLTVAGGPGTQYF. V usage is TRBV7-2 and J usage is TRBJ2-3, with 11 bases fitting TRBD2. The J segment lost 8 bases and the V segment lost 2 bases, leaving 9 bases of the junction unmatched. The CDR3 contains 16 residues. The V gene's germline CDR1 is SGHTA and CDR2 FQGNSA. The full variable domain, in which reference TRBV7-2 and TRBJ2-3 provide the parts outside the CDR3, is GAGVSQSPSNKVTEKGKDVELRCDPISGHTALYWYRQSLGQGLEFLIYFQGNSAPDKSGLPSDRFSAERTGGSVSTLTIQRTQQEDSAVYLCASSLTVAGGPGTQYFGPGTRLTVL.